Listed here are 11 T cell receptor beta chains from one sample, sequenced in a study of cytomegalovirus exposure and HLA in healthy donors. 60 Vbeta and 13 Jbeta primers were used in PCR. The data were produced by immunoSEQ multiplex PCR, yet TCRdb's version contains in-frame clones alone and is incomplete. The table lists around 190,000 clones, around 90% of them singletons. The material sequenced was PBMCs. These receptors were taken from a boy younger than 10 in good health and CMV-seronegative.

The rearrangement links TRBV5-6 to TRBJ2-3; 9 nucleotides line up with TRBD2. The germline V gene has CDR1 SGHDT and CDR2 YYEEEE. The CDR3 is 17 amino acids. V was clipped by 3 bases and J by 4 bases; unmatched bases: 12. The CDR3 reads CASSYRLSGSTADTQYF. DNA for the CDR3: TGTGCCAGCAGCTACAGACTTAGCGGGAGTACGGCAGATACGCAGTATTTT.

The V and J genes are TRBV27 and TRBJ1-6; D is uncertain. The CDR3 is made up of 17 amino acids. V dropped 0 bases and J dropped 0 bases, with 9 bases sitting between them. Per the germline V gene, CDR1 is MNHEY and CDR2 is SMNVEV (reference sequence). The CDR3 nucleotides are TGTGCCAGCAGTTTATCGACCGGGAGCTCCTATAATTCACCCCTCCACTTT. Protein: CASSLSTGSSYNSPLHF.

This chain links TRBV7-6 with TRBJ2-2; 8 bases are a match to TRBD1. The germline V gene encodes CDR1 SGHVS and CDR2 FNYEAQ. Unmatched junction bases numbered 11, after V lost 4 bases and J lost 7 bases. The CDR3 contains 16 residues. The CDR3 spells CASSYLAGGAGGELFF. DNA for the CDR3: TGTGCCAGCAGCTACCTGGCAGGGGGCGCGGGCGGGGAGCTGTTTTTT. Combining the CDR3 with reference TRBV7-6 and TRBJ2-2 gives the whole variable domain GAGVSQSPRYKVTKRGQDVALRCDPISGHVSLYWYRQALGQGPEFLTYFNYEAQQDKSGLPNDRFSAERPEGSISTLTIQRTEQRDSAMYRCASSYLAGGAGGELFFGEGSRLTVL.

The rearrangement links TRBV7-9 to TRBJ1-1; D is perhaps TRBD1 (6 bases). CDR1 is SEHNR, CDR2 FQNEAQ, per germline (reference sequence). The CDR3 totals 16 residues. Trimming took off 0 bases at V and 0 bases at J, with 11 bases between the two ends. CDR3 protein: CASSLADSTMNTEAFF. The CDR3, as DNA: TGTGCCAGCAGCTTAGCGGACAGCACCATGAACACTGAAGCTTTCTTT.

The CDR3 region has the DNA TGTGCCCGTACAAGCCAAGGACAGGGGAGGAGCGGGAGGGTTCCCGGGGAGCTGTTTTTT. The encoded protein is CARTSQGQGRSGRVPGELFF. V gene TRBV30 combines with J gene TRBJ2-2, with TRBD2 as a possible D gene (10 bases). Germline V gene lookup returns CDR1 GTSNPN and CDR2 SVGIG (reference sequence). The V and J ends lost 8 bases and 6 bases respectively, with 37 bases between them. This CDR3 comprises 20 residues.

The chain uses TRBV7-6 and TRBJ1-3, with 8 bases matching TRBD1. Germline V CDR1 and CDR2: SGHVS, FNYEAQ. The CDR3 contains 18 residues. V dropped 5 bases and J dropped 0; count of bases not matched to a gene: 12. The DNA for the CDR3 is TGTGCCAGCAGCACGGACAGGGAACAACAAGCCTCTGGAAACACCATATATTTT. Translation: CASSTDREQQASGNTIYF. Using reference TRBV7-6 and TRBJ1-3 for the parts outside the CDR3, the full variable domain is GAGVSQSPRYKVTKRGQDVALRCDPISGHVSLYWYRQALGQGPEFLTYFNYEAQQDKSGLPNDRFSAERPEGSISTLTIQRTEQRDSAMYRCASSTDREQQASGNTIYFGEGSWLTVV.

This chain uses TRBV5-1 with TRBJ2-7, with D tentatively TRBD2 (6 bases). V lost 1 base, J lost 3 bases, and 11 bases lay in between. Germline V CDR1 and CDR2: SGHRS, YFSETQ. The CDR3 is 14 amino acids. CDR3 nucleotides: TGCGCCAGCAGCTTGAAGGGAGGAAGCTACGAGCAGTACTTC. Protein: CASSLKGGSYEQYF.

The V and J genes are TRBV30 and TRBJ2-5, with D possibly matching TRBD1 (6 bases). Germline CDR1 is GTSNPN and CDR2 is SVGIG (reference sequence). This CDR3 region has 13 residues. V lost 4 bases, J lost 1 base, and 10 bases lay in between. This CDR3 is CAWTGQLQETQYF. CDR3 sequence (DNA): TGTGCCTGGACAGGACAGCTCCAAGAGACCCAGTACTTC.

J is TRBJ2-2 and V is TRBV14, with a possible D match to TRBD2 (6 bases). The germline V and J ends were trimmed by 10 bases and 5 bases, with 14 bases remaining between them. This CDR3 spans 13 amino acids. The germline V gene encodes CDR1 SGHDN and CDR2 FVKESK. The CDR3 DNA reads TGTGCCACCGGAATCGGGGGTACCGGGGAGCTGTTTTTT. This translates into CATGIGGTGELFF.

As regards this clone: Relative to the germline gene, one junction end is altered; a read error may explain this. This chain joins TRBV7-9 and TRBJ1-4; D gene uncertain. The CDR3 sequence is 14 residues long. The germline V gene encodes CDR1 SEHNR and CDR2 FQNEAQ (reference sequence). The CDR3 here is CSSSLVRSNEKLFF. The CDR3 DNA sequence: TGTTCCAGCAGCTTAGTTAGAAGTAATGAAAAACTGTTTTTT.

The rearrangement links TRBV28 to TRBJ2-7, with 8 bases fitting TRBD1. This CDR3 region has 15 residues. V gave up 4 bases and J gave up 3 bases; unmatched junction bases: 8. Germline V gene sequence: CDR1 MDHEN, CDR2 SYDVKM. The CDR3 DNA reads TGTGCCAGCAGTTCCACAGGGGGTTCACTCTACGAGCAGTACTTC. It codes for CASSSTGGSLYEQYF.